This T cell receptor (beta chain) is drawn from a study of blood T cell repertoires in COVID-19. Study as a whole: Samples taken during acute and convalescent COVID-19 were collected in the United States, Italy and Spain. Sample material is recorded as cDNA or gDNA derived from T cells, B-cell-depleted T cells, or PBMCs.

Authors' data handling: Cell counts per sample came from amplifying reference gene primers. Libraries were prepared by immunoSEQ multiplex PCR; TCRdb keeps only in-frame clonotypes and omits some of them. V, J and clone size are taken as reported in that table, and D and trimming were inferred from the DNA itself. The table records 100,000 to 150,000 clones, around four fifths of them present only once. Germline CDR1 is SGHTA and CDR2 is FQGNSA. V dropped 3 bases and J dropped 8 bases, with 10 bases sitting between them. The CDR3 sequence is 13 residues long. This TCR derives from a human donor in a cohort sampled during active COVID-19. The chain has TRBV7-2 and TRBJ1-4; unclear D gene. Sequences were obtained from peripheral blood. This chain's CDR3 is CASSLGAREKLFF. In DNA, the CDR3 is TGTGCCAGCAGCTTGGGCGCCCGGGAAAAACTGTTTTTT.